This TCR beta chain comes out of a study of T cells in Graves' hyperthyroidism and ophthalmopathy. Overall study: The authors collected peripheral blood at initial diagnosis, before any treatment.

With duration under 3 months, ophthalmopathy was active: Clinical Activity Score at least 3, NOSPECS at least 4. The sample holds a few counts of this clonotype. The antigen is unknown. V lost 3 bases and J 5 bases, leaving 15 bases between the germline ends. This CDR3 is built from 15 residues. Germline V gene data show CDR1 as SGHRS and CDR2 as YFSETQ. Regarding the study as a whole: In blood, most of the thyroid clonotypes expanded above 0.001 were also present.

The TCR beta CDR3 regions underwent amplification using RNA transcripts as the source. The HTBI set primed first-round TCR CDR3 RT-PCR. Each CDR3 protein gets one entry after TCRdb re-called the multiplex PCR reads with MiXCR. The sample lists a few hundred thousand distinct CDR3 sequences; roughly a sixth were seen once. The chain has TRBV5-1 and TRBJ2-1, with D perhaps given as TRBD1 or TRBD2 (6 bases each). This receptor was identified in a woman aged 40-49 years with Graves' ophthalmopathy. The sequenced material came from blood. The CDR3 nucleotides are TGCGCCAGCAGCTCGGAGGGGGGCGCGCACAATGAGCAGTTCTTC. Translated: CASSSEGGAHNEQFF.